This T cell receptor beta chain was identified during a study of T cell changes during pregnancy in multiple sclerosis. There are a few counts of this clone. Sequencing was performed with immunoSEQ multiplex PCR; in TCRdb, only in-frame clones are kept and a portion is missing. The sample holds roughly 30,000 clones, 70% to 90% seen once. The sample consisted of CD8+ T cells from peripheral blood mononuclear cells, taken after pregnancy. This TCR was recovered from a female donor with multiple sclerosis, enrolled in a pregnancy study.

The CDR3 nucleotides read TGTGCCTGGAGTGTCGGGGTGGAAGCTTTCTTT. Protein sequence: CAWSVGVEAFF. The chain joins TRBV30 to TRBJ1-1; D gene unclear. Trimming cost V 0 bases and J 8 bases, with 7 bases left between them. Germline V gene lookup returns CDR1 GTSNPN and CDR2 SVGIG (reference sequence). The CDR3 has 11 amino acids.